This T cell receptor (beta chain) was observed in a study of blood T cell repertoires in COVID-19. Study information: COVID-19 samples, acute and convalescent, were from the United States, Italy and Spain. Sources were T cells, B-cell-depleted T cells, or PBMCs; the material itself was cDNA or gDNA.

With 5 bases removed from V and 6 bases from J, the gap between germline ends came to 13 bases. The CDR3 has 14 residues. In germline, CDR1 is LNHDA, CDR2 SQIVND (reference sequence). The Seattle patients, enrolled during active infection, were followed longitudinally. TCRdb's table, derived via immunoSEQ multiplex PCR, lists solely in-frame clones and lacks some. The sample records about 260,000 clones, about 87% being singletons. The chain uses TRBV19 and TRBJ1-4; tentative D call: TRBD1 (5 bases). The source of this sequence is a woman aged 55-75 years with COVID-19, enrolled during active disease. Material: peripheral blood. This CDR3 reads CASSLDSGYEKLFF. The CDR3 bases are TGTGCCAGTAGTCTCGACAGCGGGTATGAAAAACTGTTTTTT.